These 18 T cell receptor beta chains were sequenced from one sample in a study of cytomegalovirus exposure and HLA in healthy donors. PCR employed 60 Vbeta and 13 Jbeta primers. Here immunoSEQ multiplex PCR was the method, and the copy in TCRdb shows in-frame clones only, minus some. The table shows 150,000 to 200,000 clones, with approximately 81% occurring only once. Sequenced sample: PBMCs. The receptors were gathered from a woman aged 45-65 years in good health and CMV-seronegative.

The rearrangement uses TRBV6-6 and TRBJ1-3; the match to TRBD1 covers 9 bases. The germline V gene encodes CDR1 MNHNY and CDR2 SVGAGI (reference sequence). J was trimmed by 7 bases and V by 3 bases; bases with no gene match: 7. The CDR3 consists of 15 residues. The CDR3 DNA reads TGTGCCAGCAGTTATGGGACAGGGACTTTGAACACCATATATTTT. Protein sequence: CASSYGTGTLNTIYF.

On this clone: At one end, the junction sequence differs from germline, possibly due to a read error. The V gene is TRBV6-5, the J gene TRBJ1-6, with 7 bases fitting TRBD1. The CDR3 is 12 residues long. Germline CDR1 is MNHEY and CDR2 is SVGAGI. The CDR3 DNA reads TGTGCCACCGGGACAGCGGATTCGCCCCTCCACTTT. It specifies CATGTADSPLHF.

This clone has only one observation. CDR3 bases: TGTGCCAGCAGCTTCGACAGAGGTTCTTACGAGCAGTACTTC. Translating gives CASSFDRGSYEQYF. The chain combines TRBV7-2 with TRBJ2-5; tentative D call: TRBD1 (5 bases). The better agreement between TRBJ2-7 and the DNA end casts doubt on the J call. The germline CDR1 and CDR2 sequences are SGHTA and FQGNSA. This CDR3 has 14 residues.

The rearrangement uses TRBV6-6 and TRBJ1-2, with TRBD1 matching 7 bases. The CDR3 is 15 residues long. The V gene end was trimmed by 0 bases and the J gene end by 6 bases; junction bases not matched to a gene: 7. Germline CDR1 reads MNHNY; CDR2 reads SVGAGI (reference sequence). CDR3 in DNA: TGTGCCAGCAGTTACTCGCCAGGGGGATCTCATGGCTACACCTTC. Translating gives CASSYSPGGSHGYTF.

The CDR3 loop reads CASRLAGHTGELFF. The CDR3 nucleotides are TGTGCCAGTAGGTTAGCGGGGCACACCGGGGAGCTGTTTTTT. This chain joins TRBV19 and TRBJ2-2; 8 bases agree with TRBD2. Germline CDR1 LNHDA, CDR2 SQIVND (reference sequence). Trimming took 6 bases from V and 3 from J; bases not matched to a gene: 3. The CDR3 runs to 14 residues. Full variable domain (rest looked up from reference TRBV19 and TRBJ2-2): DGGITQSPKYLFRKEGQNVTLSCEQNLNHDAMYWYRQDPGQGLRLIYYSQIVNDFQKGDIAEGYSVSREKKESFPLTVTSAQKNPTAFYLCASRLAGHTGELFFGEGSRLTVL.

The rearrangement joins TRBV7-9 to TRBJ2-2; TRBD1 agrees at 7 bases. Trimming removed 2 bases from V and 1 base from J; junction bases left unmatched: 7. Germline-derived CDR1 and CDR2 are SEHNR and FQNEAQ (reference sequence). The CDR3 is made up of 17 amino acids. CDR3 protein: CASSLPTGAGNTGELFF. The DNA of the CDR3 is TGTGCCAGCAGCTTACCCACAGGGGCGGGGAACACCGGGGAGCTGTTTTTT.

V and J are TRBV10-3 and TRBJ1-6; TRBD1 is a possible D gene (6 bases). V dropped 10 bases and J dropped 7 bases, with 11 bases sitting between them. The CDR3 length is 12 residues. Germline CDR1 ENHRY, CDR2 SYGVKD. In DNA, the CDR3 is TGTGCCACAAGGGACACAAATTCACCCCTCCACTTT. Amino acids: CATRDTNSPLHF.

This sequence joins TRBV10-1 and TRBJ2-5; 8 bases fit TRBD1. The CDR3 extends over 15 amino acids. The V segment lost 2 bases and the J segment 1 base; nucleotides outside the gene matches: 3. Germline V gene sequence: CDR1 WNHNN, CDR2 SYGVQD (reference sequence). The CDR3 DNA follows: TGCGCCAGCAGTGAGACCACAGGGGGCCAAGAGACCCAGTACTTC. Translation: CASSETTGGQETQYF.

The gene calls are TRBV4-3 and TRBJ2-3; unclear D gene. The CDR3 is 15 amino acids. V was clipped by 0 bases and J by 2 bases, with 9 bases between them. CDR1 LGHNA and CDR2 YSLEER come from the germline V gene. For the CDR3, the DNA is TGCGCCAGCAGCCAAGAGGGCAGTAACACAGATACGCAGTATTTT. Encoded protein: CASSQEGSNTDTQYF.

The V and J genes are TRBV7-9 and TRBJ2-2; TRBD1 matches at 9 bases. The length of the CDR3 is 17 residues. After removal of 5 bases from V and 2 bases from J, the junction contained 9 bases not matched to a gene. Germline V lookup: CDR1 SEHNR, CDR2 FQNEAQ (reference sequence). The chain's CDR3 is CASSHNDRGYNTGELFF. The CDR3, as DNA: TGTGCCAGCAGCCATAACGACAGGGGGTACAACACCGGGGAGCTGTTTTTT.

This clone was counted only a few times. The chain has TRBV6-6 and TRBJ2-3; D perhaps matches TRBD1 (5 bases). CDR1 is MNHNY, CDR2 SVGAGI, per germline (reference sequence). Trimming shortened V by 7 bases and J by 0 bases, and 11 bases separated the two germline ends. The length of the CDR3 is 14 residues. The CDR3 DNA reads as TGTGCCAGCACCTCAGGGTTTAGCACAGATACGCAGTATTTT. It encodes CASTSGFSTDTQYF.

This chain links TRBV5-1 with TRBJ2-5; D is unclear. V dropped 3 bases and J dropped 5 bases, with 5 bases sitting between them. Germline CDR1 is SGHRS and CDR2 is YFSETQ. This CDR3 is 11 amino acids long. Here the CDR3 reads CASSYEETQYF. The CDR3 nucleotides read TGCGCCAGCAGCTACGAGGAGACCCAGTACTTC. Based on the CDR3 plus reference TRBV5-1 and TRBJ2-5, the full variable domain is KAGVTQTPRYLIKTRGQQVTLSCSPISGHRSVSWYQQTPGQGLQFLFEYFSETQRNKGNFPGRFSGRQFSNSRSEMNVSTLELGDSALYLCASSYEETQYFGPGTRLLVL.

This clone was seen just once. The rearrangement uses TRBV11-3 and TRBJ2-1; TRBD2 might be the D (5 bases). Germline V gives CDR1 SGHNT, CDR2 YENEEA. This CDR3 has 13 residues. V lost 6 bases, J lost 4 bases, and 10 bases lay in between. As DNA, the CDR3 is TGTGCCAGCAGTCTAGCCCCTTACAATGAGCAGTTCTTC. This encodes CASSLAPYNEQFF.

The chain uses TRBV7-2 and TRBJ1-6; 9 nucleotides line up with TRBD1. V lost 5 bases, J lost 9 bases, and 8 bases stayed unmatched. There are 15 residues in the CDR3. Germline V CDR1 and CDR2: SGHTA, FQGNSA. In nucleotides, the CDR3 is TGTGCCAGCAGCCCAGGTTGGACAGGGGTTTCACCCCTCCACTTT. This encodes CASSPGWTGVSPLHF.

CDR3 amino acids: CASSPVAGGYNEQFF. CDR3 nucleotide sequence: TGTGCCAGCAGCCCAGTAGCGGGAGGTTACAATGAGCAGTTCTTC. The chain links TRBV4-2 to TRBJ2-1, with 10 bases matching TRBD2. The CDR3 has 15 amino acids. Trimming at V came to 4 bases and at J to 4 bases, leaving 4 bases not matched to a gene. The germline CDR1 and CDR2 sequences are LGHNA and YNFKEQ.

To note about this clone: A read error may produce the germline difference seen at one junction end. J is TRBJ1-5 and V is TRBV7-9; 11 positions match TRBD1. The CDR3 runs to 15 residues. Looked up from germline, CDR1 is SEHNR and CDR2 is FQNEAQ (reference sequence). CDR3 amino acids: CSSSRTGGGRQPQHF. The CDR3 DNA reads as TGTTCCAGCAGCCGGACAGGGGGCGGTAGGCAGCCCCAGCATTTT.

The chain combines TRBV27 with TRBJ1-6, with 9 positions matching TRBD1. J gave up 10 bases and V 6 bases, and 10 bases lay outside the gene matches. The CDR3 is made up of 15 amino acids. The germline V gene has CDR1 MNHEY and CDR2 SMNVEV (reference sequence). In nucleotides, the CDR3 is TGTGCCAGCAGAGGGCCCCGGACAGGGGACTCACCCCTCCACTTT. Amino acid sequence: CASRGPRTGDSPLHF.

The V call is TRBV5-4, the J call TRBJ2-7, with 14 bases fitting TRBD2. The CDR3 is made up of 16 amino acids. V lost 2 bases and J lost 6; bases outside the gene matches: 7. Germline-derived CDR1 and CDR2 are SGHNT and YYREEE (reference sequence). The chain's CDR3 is CASSLGLAGGTGEQYF. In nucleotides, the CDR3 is TGTGCCAGCAGCTTAGGACTAGCGGGGGGAACGGGCGAGCAGTACTTC.